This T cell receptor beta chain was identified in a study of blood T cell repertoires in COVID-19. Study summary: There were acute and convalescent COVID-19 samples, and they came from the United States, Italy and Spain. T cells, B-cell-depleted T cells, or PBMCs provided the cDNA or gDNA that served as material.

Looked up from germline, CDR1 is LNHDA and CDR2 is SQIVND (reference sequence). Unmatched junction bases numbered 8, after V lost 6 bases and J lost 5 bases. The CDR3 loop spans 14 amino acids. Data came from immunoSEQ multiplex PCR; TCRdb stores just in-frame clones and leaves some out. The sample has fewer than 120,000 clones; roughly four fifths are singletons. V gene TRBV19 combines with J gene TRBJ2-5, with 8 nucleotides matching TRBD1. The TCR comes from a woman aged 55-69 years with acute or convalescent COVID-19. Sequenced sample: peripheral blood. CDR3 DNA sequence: TGTGCCAGTAGCGGGACAGGCGGCCGGGAGACCCAGTACTTC. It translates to CASSGTGGRETQYF.